The 23 T cell receptor beta chains below come from one sample, sequenced in a study of blood T cell repertoires in COVID-19. Profiled with immunoSEQ multiplex PCR; TCRdb holds only in-frame clones, not every one. The repertoire holds over 300,000 clones, with over 75% as singletons. The source material was PBMCs or T cells enriched from blood (not recorded which). The receptors here all came from a woman aged 25 to 39 with acute COVID-19.

This chain links TRBV9 with TRBJ1-1, with 8 bases aligning to TRBD1. J gave up 3 bases and V 3 bases, and 7 bases lay outside the gene matches. Germline V lookup: CDR1 SGDLS, CDR2 YYNGEE. The CDR3 runs to 15 residues. Written as DNA, the CDR3 is TGTGCCAGCAGCGAGCGGCCGACAGGGGACACTGAAGCTTTCTTT. This gives the protein CASSERPTGDTEAFF.

The chain has TRBV4-3 and TRBJ1-2; maybe TRBD1 (5 bases). The germline V and J ends were trimmed by 0 bases and 4 bases, with 12 bases remaining between them. CDR1 and CDR2 (germline): LGHNA, YSLEER. The CDR3 is 15 residues long. The chain's CDR3 is CASSQDLDRIYGYTF. The DNA of the CDR3 is TGCGCCAGCAGCCAAGATCTTGACAGAATCTATGGCTACACCTTC.

J is TRBJ2-2 and V is TRBV11-2; perhaps TRBD1 as D (6 bases). V was clipped by 5 bases and J by 3 bases, with 13 bases between them. CDR3 length: 15 residues. Germline V gene lookup returns CDR1 SGHAT and CDR2 FQNNGV. The chain's CDR3 is CASSSRTAYTGELFF. The DNA of the CDR3 is TGTGCCAGCAGCAGCCGGACAGCCTACACCGGGGAGCTGTTTTTT.

The V call is TRBV7-2, the J call TRBJ2-4; D might be TRBD1 (5 bases). Between the trimmed V and J ends, which lost 1 base and 0 bases, there was a span of 19 bases. The CDR3 is 19 residues long. The germline CDR1 and CDR2 sequences are SGHTA and FQGNSA. The CDR3 bases are TGTGCCAGCAGCTTAGAGGGGTCGGCAGCCGACCTAGCCAAAAACATTCAGTACTTC. This translates into CASSLEGSAADLAKNIQYF.

The chain combines TRBV10-3 with TRBJ1-4, with D possibly being TRBD1 (6 bases). Germline assignment: CDR1 ENHRY and CDR2 SYGVKD. V shed 4 bases and J shed 4 bases, with 13 bases lying between them. The length of the CDR3 is 15 residues. The CDR3 loop is CAISGGQTFNEKLFF. DNA for the CDR3: TGTGCCATCAGTGGTGGACAGACCTTTAATGAAAAACTGTTTTTT.

The chain has TRBV5-4 and TRBJ1-1, with a weak D call TRBD1 (6 bases). Germline-derived CDR1 and CDR2 are SGHNT and YYREEE (reference sequence). The germline V and J ends were trimmed by 0 bases and 6 bases, with 9 bases remaining between them. This CDR3 region has 13 residues. CDR3: CASSLGGLSEAFF. The CDR3 coding sequence is TGTGCCAGCAGCTTGGGGGGGCTCTCTGAAGCTTTCTTT.

This clone turned up a few times. The chain combines TRBV5-1 with TRBJ2-2, with 9 bases lining up with TRBD1. CDR3 length: 15 amino acids. Trimming removed 0 bases from V and 3 bases from J; junction bases left unmatched: 0. The germline CDR1 and CDR2 sequences are SGHRS and YFSETQ. The CDR3 bases are TGCGCCAGCAGCTTGGGACAGGGGGACACCGGGGAGCTGTTTTTT. Its protein product is CASSLGQGDTGELFF.

The chain has TRBV6-5 and TRBJ1-5; D remains ambiguous. The CDR3 has 14 residues. Trimming removed 3 bases from V and 6 bases from J, with 12 bases in between. Germline V CDR1 and CDR2: MNHEY, SVGAGI. CDR3 sequence: CASSYRRWGQPQHF. In nucleotides, the CDR3 is TGTGCCAGCAGTTATAGGAGGTGGGGTCAGCCCCAGCATTTT.

This clone is a singleton in its sample. This sequence joins TRBV7-9 and TRBJ1-2; tentative D call: TRBD1 (6 bases). In germline, CDR1 is SEHNR, CDR2 FQNEAQ (reference sequence). V was clipped by 0 bases and J by 5 bases, with 19 bases between them. The CDR3 length is 17 residues. The CDR3 DNA reads as TGTGCCAGCAGCTTAGCCGCACAGGGTGCGGGCCGTTATGGCTACACCTTC. Translation: CASSLAAQGAGRYGYTF.

The chain links TRBV27 to TRBJ2-5; 10 bases are a match to TRBD1. V was clipped by 6 bases and J by 5 bases; unmatched bases: 6. This CDR3 has 14 residues. CDR1 and CDR2 (germline): MNHEY, SMNVEV (reference sequence). Here the CDR3 reads CASRSLGQGETQYF. For the CDR3, the DNA is TGTGCCAGCAGGTCCCTGGGACAGGGGGAGACCCAGTACTTC.

The chain links TRBV27 to TRBJ1-1; D gene unclear. Germline V gene data show CDR1 as MNHEY and CDR2 as SMNVEV (reference sequence). CDR3 length equals 15 residues. V was cut by 3 bases and J by 0 bases, with 11 bases left in between. The CDR3 DNA sequence: TGTGCCAGCAGTTTCGCGGGGAAGATGAACACTGAAGCTTTCTTT. Translating it yields CASSFAGKMNTEAFF.

This rearrangement joins TRBV18 to TRBJ1-1; 8 nucleotides align to TRBD1. V gave up 5 bases and J gave up 4 bases; unmatched junction bases: 6. The CDR3 is 14 residues long. Germline V lookup: CDR1 KGHSH, CDR2 LQKENI. Here the CDR3 reads CASSANRGATEAFF. CDR3 DNA sequence: TGTGCCAGCTCAGCCAACAGGGGGGCCACTGAAGCTTTCTTT.

V and J are TRBV6-2 or TRBV6-3 and TRBJ2-2; 7 bases agree with TRBD1. V shed 4 bases and J 5 bases; nucleotides not matched to a gene: 10. This CDR3 spans 16 amino acids. The germline V gene has CDR1 MNHEY and CDR2 SVGEGT. CDR3 DNA sequence: TGTGCCAGCAGTTCCGGACATGCAGGGGGAACCGGGGAGCTGTTTTTT. Translation: CASSSGHAGGTGELFF.

The chain employs TRBV18 and TRBJ1-6; 8 bases fit TRBD1. The germline V gene has CDR1 KGHSH and CDR2 LQKENI. The trim removed 2 bases at V and 7 bases at J, leaving 7 bases unmatched. The CDR3 has 16 residues. The CDR3 protein is CASSPGTGSGNSPLHF. CDR3 in DNA: TGTGCCAGCTCACCAGGGACAGGATCGGGCAATTCACCCCTCCACTTT. Supplemented by reference TRBV18 and TRBJ1-6, the full variable domain reads NAGVMQNPRHLVRRRGQEARLRCSPMKGHSHVYWYRQLPEEGLKFMVYLQKENIIDESGMPKERFSAEFPKEGPSILRIQQVVRGDSAAYFCASSPGTGSGNSPLHFGNGTRLTVT.

The J gene is TRBJ1-3, the V gene TRBV7-2; D may be TRBD1 (5 bases). The CDR3 extends over 15 amino acids. The V gene's germline CDR1 is SGHTA and CDR2 FQGNSA. V dropped 4 bases and J dropped 0 bases, with 10 bases sitting between them. The CDR3 DNA follows: TGTGCCAGCAGCTCGATGGGGCTCTCTGGAAACACCATATATTTT. Translation: CASSSMGLSGNTIYF.

The rearrangement joins TRBV7-3 to TRBJ1-6; D possibly corresponds to TRBD1 (6 bases). Trimming pared 2 bases from V and 1 base from J, leaving 6 bases between. CDR1 is SGHTA, CDR2 FQGTGA, per germline. This CDR3 has 15 residues. The CDR3 nucleotides are TGTGCCAGCAGCTTACAGGGGTCCTATAATTCACCCCTCCACTTT. Translation: CASSLQGSYNSPLHF.

The V call is TRBV2, the J call TRBJ2-1; no firm D call. The CDR3 consists of 10 residues. V lost 6 bases, J lost 8 bases, and 5 bases lay in between. Germline loops: CDR1 SNHLY, CDR2 FYNNEI. Written as DNA, the CDR3 is TGTGCCAGCAGCGGTCATGAGCAGTTCTTC. It specifies CASSGHEQFF.

The gene calls are TRBV7-2 and TRBJ1-3; maybe TRBD1 (6 bases). CDR1 is SGHTA and CDR2 is FQGNSA in the germline V gene. V lost 4 bases and J 4 bases, leaving 20 bases between the germline ends. The CDR3 has 17 amino acids. CDR3 amino acids: CASSSPGHAAGGNTIYF. The CDR3 coding sequence is TGTGCCAGCAGCTCGCCGGGACACGCCGCCGGAGGAAACACCATATATTTT. Variable domain in full (rest from reference TRBV7-2 and TRBJ1-3): GAGVSQSPSNKVTEKGKDVELRCDPISGHTALYWYRQSLGQGLEFLIYFQGNSAPDKSGLPSDRFSAERTGGSVSTLTIQRTQQEDSAVYLCASSSPGHAAGGNTIYFGEGSWLTVV.

The V gene is TRBV2, the J gene TRBJ1-1; D is unresolved. This CDR3 contains 13 residues. V gave up 4 bases and J gave up 1 base, with 7 bases separating them. Germline V gene sequence: CDR1 SNHLY, CDR2 FYNNEI. CDR3 nucleotide sequence: TGTGCCAGCAGTGGACATAGGAACACTGAAGCTTTCTTT. As protein: CASSGHRNTEAFF.

The chain is built from TRBV19 and TRBJ1-2; D is uncertain. Germline V gene lookup returns CDR1 LNHDA and CDR2 SQIVND (reference sequence). Deletions cut 5 bases from V and 0 bases from J, with 10 bases between. CDR3 length: 14 residues. CDR3 coding DNA: TGTGCCAGTAGTTGGTCAGAGGCTAACTATGGCTACACCTTC. The encoded protein is CASSWSEANYGYTF.

CDR3 residues: CASSLDRGYNEQFF. In nucleotides, the CDR3 is TGTGCCAGCAGTTTAGACAGGGGTTACAATGAGCAGTTCTTC. The chain employs TRBV2 and TRBJ2-1; 8 bases match TRBD1. CDR1 is SNHLY, CDR2 FYNNEI, per germline. V was pared by 5 bases and J by 4 bases, with 4 bases of the junction left unmatched. CDR3 size: 14 residues.

The chain carries TRBV9 and TRBJ2-3; 14 bases line up with TRBD2. The germline V gene has CDR1 SGDLS and CDR2 YYNGEE. The CDR3 is 17 residues long. V trimming: 3 bases; J trimming: 2 bases; junction bases outside the gene matches: 5. The CDR3 DNA is TGTGCCAGCAGCGCGACTAGCGGGGGGGCTATCACAGATACGCAGTATTTT. This encodes CASSATSGGAITDTQYF.

This rearrangement joins TRBV7-3 to TRBJ1-1; D is possibly TRBD1 (5 bases). With 0 bases removed from V and 0 bases from J, the gap between germline ends came to 8 bases. Germline V gives CDR1 SGHTA, CDR2 FQGTGA. There are 15 residues in the CDR3. CDR3 residues: CASSLTRRVNTEAFF. CDR3 coding DNA: TGTGCCAGCAGCTTAACGCGCAGGGTGAACACTGAAGCTTTCTTT.